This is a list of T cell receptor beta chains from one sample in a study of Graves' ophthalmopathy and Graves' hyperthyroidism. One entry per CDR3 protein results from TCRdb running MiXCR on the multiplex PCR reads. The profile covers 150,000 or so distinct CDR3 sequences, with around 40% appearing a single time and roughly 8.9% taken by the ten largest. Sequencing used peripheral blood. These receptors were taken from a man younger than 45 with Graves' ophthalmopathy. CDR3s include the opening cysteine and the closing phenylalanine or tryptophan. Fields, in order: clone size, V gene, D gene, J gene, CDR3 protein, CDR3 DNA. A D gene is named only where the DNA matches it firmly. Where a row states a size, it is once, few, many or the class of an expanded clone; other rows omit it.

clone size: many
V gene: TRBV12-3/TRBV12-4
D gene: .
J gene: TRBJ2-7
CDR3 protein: CASSSAIRLTYEQYF
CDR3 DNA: TGTGCCAGCAGTTCCGCCATACGACTAACCTACGAGCAGTACTTC

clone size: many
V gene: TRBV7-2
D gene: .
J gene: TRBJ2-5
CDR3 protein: CASSLVEETQYF
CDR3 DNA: TGTGCCAGCAGCTTAGTTGAGGAGACCCAGTACTTC

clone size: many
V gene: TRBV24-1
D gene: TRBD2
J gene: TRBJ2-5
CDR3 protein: CATSDSGTSGTQETQYF
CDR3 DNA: TGTGCCACCAGTGATTCTGGGACTAGCGGGACCCAAGAGACCCAGTACTTC

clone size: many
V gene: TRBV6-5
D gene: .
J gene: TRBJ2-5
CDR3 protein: CASRIDANQETQYF
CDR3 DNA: TGTGCCAGCAGAATAGATGCGAACCAAGAGACCCAGTACTTC

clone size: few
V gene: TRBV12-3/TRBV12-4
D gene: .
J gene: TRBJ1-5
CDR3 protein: CASSLAMAPQHF
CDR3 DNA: TGTGCCAGCAGTTTAGCAATGGCGCCCCAGCATTTT

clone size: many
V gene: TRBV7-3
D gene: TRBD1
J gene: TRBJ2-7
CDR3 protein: CASSPQGQGVNEQYF
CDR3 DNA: TGTGCCAGCAGCCCACAGGGACAGGGCGTCAACGAGCAGTACTTC

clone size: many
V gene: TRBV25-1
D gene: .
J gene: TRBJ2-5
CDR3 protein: CASSEYHLQGRETQYF
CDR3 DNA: TGTGCCAGCAGTGAATACCATCTTCAGGGGAGAGAGACCCAGTACTTC

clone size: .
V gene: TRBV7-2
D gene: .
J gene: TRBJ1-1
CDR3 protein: CASSLRFGGGTEAFF
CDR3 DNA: TGTGCCAGCAGCTTAAGGTTTGGAGGGGGCACTGAAGCTTTCTTT

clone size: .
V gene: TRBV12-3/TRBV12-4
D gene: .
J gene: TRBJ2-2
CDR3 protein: CASSKQVLNTGELFF
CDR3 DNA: TGTGCCAGCAGTAAACAGGTTTTGAACACCGGGGAGCTGTTTTTT

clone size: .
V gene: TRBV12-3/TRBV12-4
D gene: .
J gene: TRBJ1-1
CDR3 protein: CASSLGAMNTEAFF
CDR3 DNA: TGTGCCAGCAGTTTGGGGGCCATGAACACTGAAGCTTTCTTT

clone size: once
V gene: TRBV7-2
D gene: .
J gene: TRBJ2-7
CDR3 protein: CASSLAVHYEQYF
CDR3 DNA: TGTGCCAGCAGCTTAGCGGTACACTACGAGCAGTACTTC

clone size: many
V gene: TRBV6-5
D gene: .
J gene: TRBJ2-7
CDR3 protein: CASSYPAGNTYEQYF
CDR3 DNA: TGTGCCAGCAGTTACCCGGCGGGTAATACCTACGAGCAGTACTTC

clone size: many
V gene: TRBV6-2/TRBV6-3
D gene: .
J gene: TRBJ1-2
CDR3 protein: CASSYPGGYTF
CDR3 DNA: TGTGCCAGCAGTTACCCCGGCGGCTACACCTTC